This T cell receptor beta chain emerged from a study of cytomegalovirus exposure and HLA in healthy donors. The overall study: About 79% of some 390 genotyped donors fell in the Caucasian-associated ancestry cluster.

V lost 6 bases and J lost 9; bases outside the gene matches: 6. Germline CDR1 is MNHEY and CDR2 is SVGAGI. CDR3 length equals 14 residues. A word on this clone: Its specificity is unknown.

The PCR used 60 Vbeta and 13 Jbeta primers. Some clones are missing from TCRdb's copy, which holds only in-frame ones; the method was immunoSEQ multiplex PCR. The sample has approximately 85,000 clones; 80% are singletons. Study-level findings and limits: When analyzed later, a missense DCLRE1C variant was found to be linked to TCR beta V- and J-gene trimming.

The sequence was obtained from a man under 40 in good health and CMV-seronegative. Sequencing was performed on PBMCs. The chain uses TRBV6-5 and TRBJ2-1, with TRBD2 matching 12 bases. In DNA, the CDR3 is TGTGCCAGCAGGGCTAGCGGGAGGGTCGGTGAGCAGTTCTTC. The encoded protein is CASRASGRVGEQFF.